The following is a TCR beta chain sequence with its context. Its antigen is not known. The sample originates from a study of Ad26.COV2.S vaccination and SARS-CoV-2 variants. Across the study: Intramuscularly, Ad26.COV2.S was given either once or twice, 56 days apart.

The treatment is: some 20 received Ad26.COV2.S at low or high dose, single or two shots; 5 received placebo; per-sample allocation not given. Sampling was done on day 63 after the first vaccine or placebo injection. Findings of the study overall: For non-spike TCRs, breadth in vaccine recipients resembled that in placebo recipients.

Germline V lookup: CDR1 GTSNPN, CDR2 SVGIG (reference sequence). The CDR3 contains 12 residues. V lost 2 bases to trimming and J lost 6 bases, with 7 bases between them. Libraries were prepared by immunoSEQ multiplex PCR; TCRdb keeps only in-frame clonotypes and omits some of them. The data show hundreds of thousands of clones, around 90% seen once. Material: peripheral blood, obtained in a trial of Ad26.COV2.S vaccine versus placebo. The chain is built from TRBV30 and TRBJ2-2, with D maybe TRBD1 (5 bases). The source of this sequence is a person aged 18-65 years who received the Ad26.COV2.S COVID-19 vaccine or a placebo. CDR3 sequence (DNA): TGTGCCTGGAGTAGGACACCCGGGGAGCTGTTTTTT. Protein: CAWSRTPGELFF.